Listed below are T cell receptor beta chains from one sample, sequenced in a study of T cells in Graves' hyperthyroidism and ophthalmopathy. TCRdb analysed the multiplex PCR reads with MiXCR anew, one entry per CDR3 protein. This table holds roughly 500,000 distinct CDR3 sequences, roughly 50% found once. The sample comprised peripheral blood or thyroid tissue (not recorded which). These receptors were obtained from an adult woman with Graves' disease, either hyperthyroidism or ophthalmopathy (not recorded which). Each CDR3 is given with its conserved first and last residue. A D gene is named only where the DNA matches it firmly. Some rows have no size entry. The others give once, few or many, or a class for an expanded clone.

clone_size j_call v_call d_call cdr3_nt cdr3_aa
NA TRBJ2-5 TRBV24-1 NA TGTGCCACGCGAGCCGTTTGGGTTAAGCGAAAGACAGGATTGGCGTTCTTC CATRAVWVKRKTGLAFF
NA TRBJ2-5 TRBV12-3/TRBV12-4 TRBD1 TGTGCCAGCAGTTGGCCGGGACAGGGGCGAGAGACCCAGTACTTC CASSWPGQGRETQYF
few TRBJ2-2 TRBV6-2/TRBV6-3 NA TGTGCCAGCAGAAACTGGAACACCGGGGAGCTGTTTTTT CASRNWNTGELFF
many TRBJ2-7 TRBV7-6 TRBD1 TGTGCCAGCAGCTCCGACAGGGGGGCCTACGAGCAGTACTTC CASSSDRGAYEQYF
NA TRBJ2-7 TRBV7-9 NA TGTGCCAGCAGCGCGCGAGGGGAGTACGAGCAGTACTTC CASSARGEYEQYF
once TRBJ1-2 TRBV12-3/TRBV12-4 NA TGTGCCAGCAGTCCCCTGGACGGGGCGGGCTACACCTTC CASSPLDGAGYTF
NA TRBJ2-6 TRBV15 NA TGTGCCACCAGCAGACGGGACGGATCCCCGTTGAGGGGCTACTCTGGGGCCAACGTCCTGACTTTC CATSRRDGSPLRGYSGANVLTF
NA TRBJ1-1 TRBV12-3/TRBV12-4 TRBD1 TGTGCCAGCAGCCCGAGGTCAGGGGGGAACACTGAAGCTTTCTTT CASSPRSGGNTEAFF
once TRBJ1-1 TRBV7-9 NA TGTGTCAGCAGCCAAGTTTCGGGGGACACTGAAGCTTTCTTT CVSSQVSGDTEAFF
NA TRBJ1-1 TRBV2 NA TGTGCCAGCAGTGAAACAGACTTGAACACTGAAGCTCTCTTT CASSETDLNTEALF
many TRBJ1-3 TRBV6-5 TRBD1 TGTGCCAGCAGTAGGACAGGGGGCTTTGGAAACACCATATATTTT CASSRTGGFGNTIYF
NA TRBJ1-6 TRBV27 TRBD1 TGTGCCAGCAGTTTAGGTCGGGTAGGGGGCTTGGTTTCACCCCTCCACTTT CASSLGRVGGLVSPLHF
NA TRBJ2-7 TRBV2 NA TGTGCCAGCAGTGAAGCGCTGGTTGCCTACGAGCAGTACTTC CASSEALVAYEQYF
NA TRBJ2-5 TRBV25-1 NA TGTGCCAGCAGTGTTCCTGTCCAAGAGACCCAGTACTTC CASSVPVQETQYF
NA TRBJ2-7 TRBV10-3 TRBD2 TGTGCCATCAGTGAACGAGGACTAGCGGAGAAGTACTTC CAISERGLAEKYF
NA TRBJ1-1 TRBV9 NA TGTGCCAGCAGCGTAGAGGCGGGAGGGAACACTGAAGCTTTCTTT CASSVEAGGNTEAFF
many TRBJ1-5 TRBV7-2 NA TGTGCCAGCAGCCGGGACATTTATAGCAATCAGCCCCAGCATTTT CASSRDIYSNQPQHF
NA TRBJ1-2 TRBV20-1 NA TGCAGTGCATGGGACACCTCTAACTATGGCTACACCTTC CSAWDTSNYGYTF
NA TRBJ2-2 TRBV5-1 TRBD2 TGCGCCACCTCCACAGCGGGGGGCACCGGGGAGCTGTTTTTT CATSTAGGTGELFF
NA TRBJ2-7 TRBV7-9 NA TGCGCCAGCAGCCCGGAGGGGAGTTCCTACGAGCAGTACTTC CASSPEGSSYEQYF
NA TRBJ1-5 TRBV4-2 TRBD1 TGTGCCAGCAGCCAAGAGGGGCAGGGGGCGTACGATCAGCCCCAGCATTTT CASSQEGQGAYDQPQHF
NA TRBJ1-1 TRBV30 NA TGTGCCTGGAGCGCGGTGGCTGAAGCTTTCTTT CAWSAVAEAFF
many TRBJ1-4 TRBV5-1 NA TGCGCCAGCAGCTTGGATTGGACAGCGAATGAAAAACTGTTTTTT CASSLDWTANEKLFF
few TRBJ2-1 TRBV2 NA TGTGCCAGCTCCCTCGAGGGGTCCTACAATGAGCAGTTCTTC CASSLEGSYNEQFF
NA TRBJ2-7 TRBV20-1 NA TGCAGTGCTAGACCCCCCGGTGGGGGAGGCCACGAGCAGTACTTC CSARPPGGGGHEQYF
many TRBJ2-2 TRBV15 NA TGTGCCACCAGCAGAGATCGTGAGGGCGTAAACACCGGGGAGCTGTTTTTT CATSRDREGVNTGELFF
NA TRBJ2-7 TRBV19 NA TGTGCCAGCAGCCAAGATGGGGGGGCGCAGCAGTACTTC CASSQDGGAQQYF
many TRBJ1-1 TRBV19 NA TGTGCCAGTACCCCAGTCCCGGACAGACACACTGAAGCTTTCTTT CASTPVPDRHTEAFF
many TRBJ1-1 TRBV13 NA TGTGCCAGCAGCCTCCGGGTGAAGGGAGGCGCTGAAGCTTTCTTT CASSLRVKGGAEAFF
NA TRBJ1-2 TRBV5-1 NA TGCGCCAGCAGCTCGAAGGACCGAGCTAACTATGGCTACACCTTC CASSSKDRANYGYTF
few TRBJ1-2 TRBV4-2 TRBD1 TGTACCAGCAGCCAAGCCCGACAGGGCGGGTATGGCTACACCTTC CTSSQARQGGYGYTF
NA TRBJ2-5 TRBV7-7 NA TGTGCTAGCAGCGTTGCGGACGAAGAGACCCAGTACTTC CASSVADEETQYF
NA TRBJ1-2 TRBV20-1 NA TGCAGTGCTAGGGAACAGGGAAGAGATGGCTACACCTTC CSAREQGRDGYTF
many TRBJ2-7 TRBV7-8 TRBD2 TGTGCCAGCAGCTTCTCAGCGGGAGGCTACGAGCAGTACTTC CASSFSAGGYEQYF
NA TRBJ2-3 TRBV25-1 NA TGTGCCAGCAGTTATTACAACCCTACCACAGATACGCAGTATTTT CASSYYNPTTDTQYF
NA TRBJ2-2 TRBV7-9 NA TGTGCCAGCAGCTTCAGACTCGCGTACTCAACCGGGGAGCTGTTTTTT CASSFRLAYSTGELFF
few TRBJ1-4 TRBV28 NA TGTGCCAGCACCCAGGGCGGTACAACTAATGAAAAACTGTTTTTT CASTQGGTTNEKLFF
NA TRBJ1-2 TRBV7-9 NA TGTGCCAGCAGCTCGCGTCTAACACCAGGTCTCTATGGCTACACCTTC CASSSRLTPGLYGYTF
NA TRBJ2-5 TRBV29-1 NA TGCAGCGTGGGGTTCGGGTTGGAGACCCAGTACTTC CSVGFGLETQYF
NA TRBJ2-6 TRBV12-3/TRBV12-4 TRBD1 TGTGCCAGCAGTTCCACAGGGGGCACTGAAGCTTTC CASSSTGGTEAF
NA TRBJ1-2 TRBV7-8 NA TGTGCCAGCAGCTTAGGGGTAGGGGCCCCCCAGCCAACTAACTATGGCTACACCTTC CASSLGVGAPQPTNYGYTF
NA TRBJ1-2 TRBV5-1 NA TGCGCCAGCAGCTCGGACGGTTCGAGGTATGGCTACACCTTC CASSSDGSRYGYTF
many TRBJ2-2 TRBV7-3 NA TGTGCCAGCAGCCGCGGGACTGTCAACACCGGGGAGCTGTTTTTT CASSRGTVNTGELFF
many TRBJ1-1 TRBV12-3/TRBV12-4 TRBD1 TGTGCCAGCAGTTTAGGGGCAGGGGGCTGGAAAACTGAAGCTTTCTTT CASSLGAGGWKTEAFF
NA TRBJ2-7 TRBV7-8 NA TGTGCCAGCAGCCCCAGGGTTGGGGTGGAGTACGAGCAGTACTTC CASSPRVGVEYEQYF
NA TRBJ1-1 TRBV25-1 NA TGTGCCAGCAGTGAATTTATAGGGTTTGGCACTGAAGCTTTCTTT CASSEFIGFGTEAFF
NA TRBJ1-2 TRBV20-1 NA TGCAGTGCTAGAGATATCGGGGGGGCGGGCTATGGCTACACCTTC CSARDIGGAGYGYTF
NA TRBJ2-5 TRBV7-9 NA TGTGCCAGCACCCAGGCCCGGGCAGGGAAGTTGGAAGAGACCCAGTACTTC CASTQARAGKLEETQYF
many TRBJ2-7 TRBV5-1 TRBD2 TGCGCCAGCAGCGCCCTACTAGCGGGCGGCGAGCAGTACTTC CASSALLAGGEQYF
NA TRBJ2-5 TRBV25-1 NA TGTGCCAGCAGTGAATTTGGGGCAGAAGAGACCCAGTACTTC CASSEFGAEETQYF
many TRBJ1-2 TRBV24-1 NA TGTGCCACCAGAGGACAGAACTATGGCTACACCTTC CATRGQNYGYTF
NA TRBJ1-1 TRBV18 NA TGTGCCAGCTCACCGGGACACATAGAGGGAGCTTTCTTT CASSPGHIEGAFF
once TRBJ1-1 TRBV5-1 NA TGCGCCAGCAGCTTGGGGACCTTAATAACTGAAGCTTTCTTT CASSLGTLITEAFF
many TRBJ2-7 TRBV13 NA TGTGCCAGCAGCTACGCGACAGTTAGGCACGAGCAGTACTTC CASSYATVRHEQYF